This TCR beta chain was recovered during a study of a mutant IDH1 vaccine in newly diagnosed glioma (dated by TCRdb to 2020 to 2022). Study-wide context: Vaccination was initiated 4-6 weeks after radiotherapy alone, or concurrently with temozolomide cycles in the chemotherapy-containing groups. Of the 32 patients who were treated, approximately 62% were male and approximately 38% were female, and the mean age was approximately 40 years. Before enrollment, patients had received standard therapy of radiotherapy alone, temozolomide alone, or radiochemotherapy with temozolomide; most received the combination. The week-35 safety follow-up was designated visit V12, and the week-47 end of study was designated visit V13. Peripheral blood was drawn at six visits: V03 (baseline), V05, V07, V10, V12 and V13. For exploratory analyses, 25 treated patients had longitudinal TCRB deep sequencing done wherever samples were available. Here is what the overall study found, with its caveats: Availability determined which PBMC samples were chosen for TCRB deep sequencing. Immune responses induced by the vaccine were seen in around 93% of patients across multiple MHC alleles. The authors noted that analyses of patient blood samples could not be reproduced because of sample limitations. Changes in the top peripheral T cell clonotypes picked up by TCRB sequencing did not appear to be linked to pseudoprogression.

V and J lose 2 bases and 7 bases, and a span of 15 bases separates them. Looking up the germline V gene yields CDR1 ENHRY and CDR2 SYGVKD. The CDR3 contains 15 residues, cysteine and phenylalanine counted. The DNA shown is the 45-base CDR3, in frame from base 1. The library was made by the immunoSEQ multiplex PCR assay. The hsTCRB Kit was used according to the manufacturer's protocol to amplify rearranged TCR beta chain sequences. Sequencing of TCRB libraries was carried out on an Illumina MiSeq. The paper's processing steps were these. Demultiplexing, trimming and gene mapping were performed with the kit vendor's proprietary platform. TCRdb limited this immuneACCESS table to in-frame rearrangements with V and J called. A share of clones is missing; checked studies link under half to unresolved V genes, and the rest is unexplained. V and J calls and clone size are copied from that table; D and trimming were computed from the DNA. The sample table records approximately 60,000 clones; roughly 71% of these occur just once. The biggest ten clones account for about 4.9% of the sample.

The time point label for this specimen denotes: week 35, safety follow-up. A 20-mer mutant IDH1 peptide at 300 micrograms in Montanide made up each vaccine dose, which was injected subcutaneously together with topical imiquimod. Patients were given eight vaccinations, in weeks 1, 3, 5, 7, 11, 15, 19 and 23, which matched visits V03 through V10. All donors had newly diagnosed IDH1-mutant astrocytomas of WHO grade 3 or 4 that showed loss of nuclear ATRX. The samples were drawn from NOA16, a multicentre, single-arm, open-label phase I trial in Germany that tested a mutant IDH1 peptide vaccine in humans for the first time. The DNeasy Blood and Tissue Kit was used to extract genomic DNA from EDTA blood for TCRB sequencing. As for this clone: The clone's antigen remains unknown. One base away there is no much larger clone; base qualities are not given.

The chain is assembled from TRBV10-3 and TRBJ1-5; a tentative D match to TRBD1 spans 5 bases. The TCR originated in a man aged 50 or older with glioma. Specimen: PBMCs, collected from a glioma patient whose treatment included an IDH1 peptide vaccine. The sequenced DNA is TGTGCCATCAGTGAGGGGGCGTTGGGAGACCAGCCCCAGCATTTT. This is translated as CAISEGALGDQPQHF.